The rows below give T cell receptor beta chains drawn from one sample of a study of cytomegalovirus exposure and HLA in healthy donors. Sequencing was performed with immunoSEQ multiplex PCR; in TCRdb, only in-frame clones are kept and a portion is missing. Of more than 75,000 clones in the sample, around 68% were seen once. The sample was PBMCs. The source is a man aged 35-49 years in good health and CMV-seropositive. Each CDR3 is given with its conserved first and last residue. A D gene is named only where the DNA matches it firmly. Size values are once, few and many counts, or a class for expanded clones, and some rows have none.

TGTGCCAGCAGTCCCCCGGAGGGCTGGGGCCTCACTGAAGCTTTCTTT,CASSPPEGWGLTEAFF,-,-,TRBJ1-1,TRBV28
TGTGCCAGCAGTTTGGGCGCTTCCGCCGGGGAGCTGTTTTTT,CASSLGASAGELFF,-,-,TRBJ2-2,TRBV28
TGTGCCAGCTCACTTCTAGCGGGACCAAGCTCCTACAATGAGCAGTTCTTC,CASSLLAGPSSYNEQFF,TRBD2,few,TRBJ2-1,TRBV18
TGTGCCAGCTCACCTTATAGCGGAAAAGAGACCCAGTACTTC,CASSPYSGKETQYF,-,-,TRBJ2-5,TRBV18
TGCAGCGTCGGTCTAGCGGGACTAGCAGGGACCCAGTACTTC,CSVGLAGLAGTQYF,TRBD2,once,TRBJ2-5,TRBV29-1
TGTGCCAGCAGTGGGGGTAGCGGGGTCGGGGAGACCCAGTACTTC,CASSGGSGVGETQYF,TRBD2,-,TRBJ2-5,TRBV6-6
TGTGCCAGTAGTTATACGGGCTATGGCTACACCTTC,CASSYTGYGYTF,-,-,TRBJ1-2,TRBV19
TGTGCCAGCAGCTTAGGGCAGGGGGCGACTGAAGCTTTCTTT,CASSLGQGATEAFF,TRBD1,few,TRBJ1-1,TRBV7-9
TGTGCCAGCAGTGAGGTCGCTAGCAAATATACGCAGTATTTT,CASSEVASKYTQYF,-,-,TRBJ2-3,TRBV6-1
TGTGCCAGCAGGGACAGGGAAGACAATGAGCAGTTCTTC,CASRDREDNEQFF,TRBD1,-,TRBJ2-1,TRBV5-4
TGCGCCAGCAGTCCAACAGGGGCCTCCTTGGAGCTGTTTTTT,CASSPTGASLELFF,TRBD1,-,TRBJ2-2,TRBV5-1
TGTGCCAGCACTGACAGGGAAACAGATACGCAGTATTTT,CASTDRETDTQYF,TRBD1,-,TRBJ2-3,TRBV6-1
TGTGCCAGCAGCCCCTCCGCGGCGGGAATCGATGAGCAGTTCTTC,CASSPSAAGIDEQFF,-,-,TRBJ2-1,TRBV7-6
TGTGCCAGTTTTACCGGGACAGGGGGCTTAGGGGCCAAAAACATTCAGTACTTC,CASFTGTGGLGAKNIQYF,TRBD1,-,TRBJ2-4,TRBV5-6
TGTGCCAGCAGTTTACAGCCGGGACAGCCCTACGAGCAGTACTTC,CASSLQPGQPYEQYF,TRBD1,-,TRBJ2-7,TRBV27
TGCGCCAGCAGCTTGGACGGGGGGGCAGCAGATACGCAGTATTTT,CASSLDGGAADTQYF,TRBD2,-,TRBJ2-3,TRBV5-1
TGTGCCAGCTCATATCCGGGTAATCAGCCCCAGCATTTT,CASSYPGNQPQHF,-,-,TRBJ1-5,TRBV18
TGTGCCAGCAGCTTTCGGGGGGACTATGGCTACACCTTC,CASSFRGDYGYTF,-,-,TRBJ1-2,TRBV5-5
TGCGCCAGCAGCCAAGAAGTACTAGCAGGGAACATTCAGTACTTC,CASSQEVLAGNIQYF,-,once,TRBJ2-4,TRBV4-1
TGTGCCAGCAGCTTGGCCGGTCTGCAAAATTCACCCCTCCACTTT,CASSLAGLQNSPLHF,-,-,TRBJ1-6,TRBV5-6
TGTGCCAGCAGCCCTCTCGGGACTAGCGGGAGCGCGTGGGTCTTC,CASSPLGTSGSAWVF,TRBD2,-,TRBJ2-1,TRBV5-6
TGTGCCAGCAGTTTGGCCGCCGGGCAGGGGGCAAATGAGCAGTTCTTC,CASSLAAGQGANEQFF,TRBD1,-,TRBJ2-1,TRBV27
TGTGCCAGCAGTTCCCTGTATGGCTACACCTTC,CASSSLYGYTF,-,few,TRBJ1-2,TRBV5-6
TGTGCCAGCTCGCCTACTAGCGTCACAGATACGCAGTATTTT,CASSPTSVTDTQYF,TRBD2,-,TRBJ2-3,TRBV18
TGTGCCAGCAGCCCCGGGGGCTCTGGGGCCAACGTCCTGACTTTC,CASSPGGSGANVLTF,-,once,TRBJ2-6,TRBV6-6
TGCAGCGCCGATGCGAAGACAGGACAAGAGACCCAGTACTTC,CSADAKTGQETQYF,-,few,TRBJ2-5,TRBV29-1
TGTGCCAGCAGCTTAAGTATGGCTAGCGGGAGTGCTGAGCAGTTCTTC,CASSLSMASGSAEQFF,TRBD2,once,TRBJ2-1,TRBV7-9
TGTGCCTGGAGTGGCGGGACTTATGGCTACACCTTC,CAWSGGTYGYTF,-,-,TRBJ1-2,TRBV30
TGTGCCAGCAGCCAAAACATCCCCGGCAGGGGGTCCTACGAGCAGTACTTC,CASSQNIPGRGSYEQYF,TRBD1,-,TRBJ2-7,TRBV7-6
TGCGCCAGCAGCATCGGACAGGGGGGAGATACGCAGTATTTT,CASSIGQGGDTQYF,TRBD1,-,TRBJ2-3,TRBV5-1
TGTGCTAGTGGCCCCCGGCGGGCAGGCTACAATGAGCAGTTCTTC,CASGPRRAGYNEQFF,-,-,TRBJ2-1,TRBV12-5
TGTGCCAGCAGTCTCGACAGTGAATCCTACGAGCAGTACTTC,CASSLDSESYEQYF,-,-,TRBJ2-7,TRBV6-6
TGTGCCAGCAGCCTGCTAGTCGGGGACGAGCAGTACTTC,CASSLLVGDEQYF,-,-,TRBJ2-7,TRBV6-1
TGTGCCAGCTTCCCGGGGACAGGGGGCGAGCAGTACTTC,CASFPGTGGEQYF,TRBD1,-,TRBJ2-7,TRBV7-2
TGTGCCAGCTCACCACCCGGACAGGCGACTCAGCCCCAGCATTTT,CASSPPGQATQPQHF,TRBD1,-,TRBJ1-5,TRBV18
TGCGCCAGCAGTGATTCGGGACTAGCGGGAGTTCGTACCGGGGAGCTGTTTTTT,CASSDSGLAGVRTGELFF,TRBD2,-,TRBJ2-2,TRBV10-1
TGCGCCAGCAGCTCGGGACATAGCACAGATACGCAGTATTTT,CASSSGHSTDTQYF,-,-,TRBJ2-3,TRBV5-1
TGCGCCAGCAGCCAAGAATCCGGAGAAGATACGCAGTATTTT,CASSQESGEDTQYF,-,-,TRBJ2-3,TRBV4-1
TGCGCCAGCAGCTTTGGCCGAGGGGGTTCTGAAGCTTTCTTT,CASSFGRGGSEAFF,-,-,TRBJ1-1,TRBV4-1
TGTGCCAGCAGTGAAGCGAGGGGGTCTCAGTACTTC,CASSEARGSQYF,-,-,TRBJ2-4,TRBV2
TGTGCCACCAACAGGGGGGCGCTTGATTCACCCCTCCACTTT,CATNRGALDSPLHF,TRBD1,few,TRBJ1-6,TRBV6-5
TGTGCCAGTCGGACCCCCTCAGGGGTCCGGACTGAAGCTTTCTTT,CASRTPSGVRTEAFF,-,-,TRBJ1-1,TRBV19
TGTGCCAGCAGCCAAGATCTCCACGAGCAGTACTTC,CASSQDLHEQYF,-,-,TRBJ2-7,TRBV4-2
TGTGCCAGCAGCAAAGTTCTGGGGCATGGCTACACCTTC,CASSKVLGHGYTF,-,once,TRBJ1-2,TRBV21-1
TGTGCCAGTACCCTCCCTAACTATGGCTACACCTTC,CASTLPNYGYTF,-,-,TRBJ1-2,TRBV19
TGTGCCAGCAGCTGGAGCGGGGGTGAAAAACTGTTTTTT,CASSWSGGEKLFF,-,few,TRBJ1-4,TRBV11-2
TGTGCCAGCAGCCCCGGACAGGGGGGAAACGAGCAGTACTTC,CASSPGQGGNEQYF,TRBD1,-,TRBJ2-7,TRBV5-6
TGTGCCAGCAGCTTATCCGGGACAGGGGTAGACGAGCAGTACTTC,CASSLSGTGVDEQYF,TRBD1,-,TRBJ2-7,TRBV11-3
TGCGCCAGCAGCTTGGCAGACAGGGTAGAGACCCAGTACTTC,CASSLADRVETQYF,TRBD1,-,TRBJ2-5,TRBV5-1
TGTGCCAGCAGCCTTGGACTAGCGGGCGGGACCCAGTACTTC,CASSLGLAGGTQYF,TRBD2,few,TRBJ2-5,TRBV7-2
TGTGCCAGCAGCCCCACAGGGTATGCCTCGGGGGAGCTGTTTTTT,CASSPTGYASGELFF,-,-,TRBJ2-2,TRBV5-8
TGTGCCAGCAGTTTCCCGGGACAGAGGACCGGGGAGCTGTTTTTT,CASSFPGQRTGELFF,TRBD1,-,TRBJ2-2,TRBV28
TGTGCCAGCAGCTCACTGAGCGGGAGGCAGTACGAGCAGTACTTC,CASSSLSGRQYEQYF,TRBD2,-,TRBJ2-7,TRBV11-3
TGTGCCAGCAGGGGGGGGGCGCTAGCGACAGATACGCAGTATTTT,CASRGGALATDTQYF,-,-,TRBJ2-3,TRBV27